Listed below are T cell receptor beta chains from one sample, sequenced in a study of T cell repertoires in cytomegalovirus infection. TCRdb passed the reads through MiXCR, listing each CDR3 protein once. The top ten hold roughly 13% of the sample, which has hundreds of thousands of distinct CDR3 sequences, 25% to 40% seen once. These TCRs are of unknown antigen specificity. The sequencing used cultured CD8+ T cells from PBMCs, collected from culture after CMV antigen stimulation. The receptors come from a human donor in good health (CMV status not recorded). Some clones in this sample may be carry-over from other donors' samples. Each CDR3 is given with its conserved first and last residue. Each record gives: J gene, clone size, D gene, V gene, CDR3 protein, CDR3 DNA. D genes are given only for firm matches. Part of the rows lack a size; the others show once, few, many or a class for expanded clones.

j_call: TRBJ2-4; clone_size: many; d_call: TRBD1; v_call: TRBV11-3; cdr3_aa: CASSLTGVNIQYF; cdr3_nt: TGTGCCAGCAGCTTGACAGGGGTGAACATTCAGTACTTC
j_call: TRBJ2-5; clone_size: NA; d_call: NA; v_call: TRBV7-8; cdr3_aa: CASSLEGGRSYQETQYF; cdr3_nt: TGTGCCAGCAGCTTAGAAGGAGGGAGGTCTTACCAAGAGACCCAGTACTTC
j_call: TRBJ2-5; clone_size: few; d_call: NA; v_call: TRBV6-2/TRBV6-3; cdr3_aa: CASSYYSKETQYF; cdr3_nt: TGTGCCAGCAGTTACTACTCGAAAGAGACCCAGTACTTC
j_call: TRBJ2-3; clone_size: NA; d_call: NA; v_call: TRBV12-3/TRBV12-4; cdr3_aa: CASSSSGSTDTQYF; cdr3_nt: TGTGCCAGCAGCTCCAGCGGTTCCACAGATACGCAGTATTTT
j_call: TRBJ2-7; clone_size: few; d_call: TRBD2; v_call: TRBV7-9; cdr3_aa: CASSLAWGTSGDYEQYF; cdr3_nt: TGTGCCAGCAGCTTAGCGTGGGGGACTAGCGGGGACTACGAGCAGTACTTC
j_call: TRBJ2-1; clone_size: NA; d_call: NA; v_call: TRBV28; cdr3_aa: CASRSDSSSYNEQFF; cdr3_nt: TGTGCCAGCAGATCGGACTCGAGCTCCTACAATGAGCAGTTCTTC
j_call: TRBJ2-1; clone_size: few; d_call: NA; v_call: TRBV6-6; cdr3_aa: CASSWLKGVYNEQFF; cdr3_nt: TGTGCCAGCAGTTGGCTAAAAGGGGTATACAATGAGCAGTTCTTC
j_call: TRBJ2-7; clone_size: few; d_call: NA; v_call: TRBV27; cdr3_aa: CASWGLVTYEQYF; cdr3_nt: TGTGCCTCGTGGGGTCTAGTAACTTACGAGCAGTACTTC
j_call: TRBJ2-1; clone_size: NA; d_call: TRBD1; v_call: TRBV24-1; cdr3_aa: CATSDPDRFYNEQFF; cdr3_nt: TGTGCCACCAGTGACCCGGACAGGTTTTACAATGAGCAGTTCTTC
j_call: TRBJ2-2; clone_size: NA; d_call: NA; v_call: TRBV7-6; cdr3_aa: CASSSVRGPANTGELFF; cdr3_nt: TGTGCCAGCAGCTCCGTTCGGGGGCCGGCAAACACCGGGGAGCTGTTTTTT